Listed below are T cell receptor beta chains from one sample, sequenced in a study of cytomegalovirus exposure and HLA in healthy donors. Sequencing was performed with immunoSEQ multiplex PCR; in TCRdb, only in-frame clones are kept and a portion is missing. The sample lists under 130,000 clones; around three quarters were seen once. Material: PBMCs. These receptor sequences come from a man aged 50-60 years in good health and CMV-seropositive. Both conserved end residues are part of each CDR3. The D gene is left open where the match is weak.

V	length	J	D	DNA	CDR3
TRBV6-1	15	TRBJ2-7	TRBD1	TGTGCCAGCAGTGAGGGACAGGGGGCCTCCTACGAGCAGTACTTC	CASSEGQGASYEQYF
TRBV6-5	14	TRBJ1-1	TRBD1	TGTGCCAGCACCTACAGGGGGAGGGGGACTGAAGCTTTCTTT	CASTYRGRGTEAFF
TRBV7-3	15	TRBJ2-1	NA	TGTGCCAGCAGGACCGCGGGTCGGAATTTCAATGAGCAGTTCTTC	CASRTAGRNFNEQFF
TRBV27	17	TRBJ1-3	NA	TGTGCCAGCAGTTTATCCGGTACAGGGTACTCTGGAAACACCATATATTTT	CASSLSGTGYSGNTIYF
TRBV21-1	15	TRBJ2-2	NA	TGTGCCAGCAGCATAAAGGACGGACACAGCGGGGAGCTGTTTTTT	CASSIKDGHSGELFF
TRBV5-1	14	TRBJ2-1	TRBD1	TGCGCCAGCAGCTTGGGAGACAGGGCCAATGAGCAGTTCTTC	CASSLGDRANEQFF
TRBV29-1	14	TRBJ1-4	TRBD1	TGCAGCGCCGAGGGTGGGACAGGGGTTGAAAAACTGTTTTTT	CSAEGGTGVEKLFF
TRBV7-3	15	TRBJ2-7	NA	TGTGCCAGCAGCTCCATGGGCGGAGGGGGCCACGAGCAGTACTTC	CASSSMGGGGHEQYF
TRBV27	15	TRBJ2-1	TRBD2	TGTGCCAGCAGTTCCATGGGACTACTCTACAATGAGCAGTTCTTC	CASSSMGLLYNEQFF
TRBV6-1	15	TRBJ2-2	TRBD2	TGTGCCAGCAGTGAAGTGATAGCGGGGACCGGGGAGCTGTTTTTT	CASSEVIAGTGELFF